The present T cell receptor (beta chain) was sequenced within a study of early T cells in non-severe SARS-CoV-2 infection. Study-level information: Chains from this unsorted whole-blood bulk RNA could not be paired.

The sample holds many counts of this clonotype. TCRdb called the 5' RACE reads again in MiXCR, with one record for every CDR3 protein. The sample records 60,000 to 75,000 distinct CDR3 sequences, roughly an eighth being singletons. The sample taken for sequencing was whole blood. This clonotype was sampled from an adult who was a healthcare worker with PCR-confirmed SARS-CoV-2 infection or an uninfected control (not recorded which).

The CDR3 DNA is TGTGCCAGTAGGCCCTCGGGAGGGAACGAGCAGTACTTC. This codes for CASRPSGGNEQYF. The V call is TRBV19, the J call TRBJ2-7, with 8 bases aligning to TRBD2. The CDR3 spans 13 residues. Germline loops: CDR1 LNHDA, CDR2 SQIVND (reference sequence). The ends lost 6 bases at V and 5 bases at J; junction bases unmatched: 6.